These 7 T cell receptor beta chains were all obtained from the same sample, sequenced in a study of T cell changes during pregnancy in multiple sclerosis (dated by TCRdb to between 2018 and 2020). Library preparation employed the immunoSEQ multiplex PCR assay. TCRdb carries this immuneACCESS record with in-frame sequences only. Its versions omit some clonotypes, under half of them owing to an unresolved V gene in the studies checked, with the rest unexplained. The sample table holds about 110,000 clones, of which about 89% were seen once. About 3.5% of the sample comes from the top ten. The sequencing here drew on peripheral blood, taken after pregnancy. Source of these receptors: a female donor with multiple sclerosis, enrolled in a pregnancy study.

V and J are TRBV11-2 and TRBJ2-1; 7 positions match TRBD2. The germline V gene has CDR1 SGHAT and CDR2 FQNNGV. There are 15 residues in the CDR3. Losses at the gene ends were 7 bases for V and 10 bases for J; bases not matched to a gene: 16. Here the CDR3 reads CASTLGGLGVGEQFF. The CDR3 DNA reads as TGTGCCAGCACTTTAGGCGGACTAGGGGTGGGGGAGCAGTTCTTC.

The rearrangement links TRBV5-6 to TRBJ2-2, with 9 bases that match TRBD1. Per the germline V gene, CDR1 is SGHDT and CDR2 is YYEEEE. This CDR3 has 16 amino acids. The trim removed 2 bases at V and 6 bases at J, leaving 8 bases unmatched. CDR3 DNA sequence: TGTGCCAGCAGCTTCCTGACAGGGGGAAGTTCCGGGGAGCTGTTTTTT. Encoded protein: CASSFLTGGSSGELFF.

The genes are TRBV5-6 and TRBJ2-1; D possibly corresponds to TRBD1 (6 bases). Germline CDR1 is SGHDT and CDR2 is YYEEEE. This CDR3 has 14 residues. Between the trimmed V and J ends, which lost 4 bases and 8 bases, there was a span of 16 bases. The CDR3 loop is CASSPGTRIDEQFF. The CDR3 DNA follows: TGTGCCAGCAGCCCCGGGACACGGATTGATGAGCAGTTCTTC.

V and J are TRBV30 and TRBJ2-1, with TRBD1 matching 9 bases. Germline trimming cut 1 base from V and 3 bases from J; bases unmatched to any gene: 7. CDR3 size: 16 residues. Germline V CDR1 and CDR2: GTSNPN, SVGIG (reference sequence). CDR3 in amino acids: CAWSGRTGANYNEQFF. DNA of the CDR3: TGTGCCTGGAGTGGGCGGACAGGGGCGAACTACAATGAGCAGTTCTTC.

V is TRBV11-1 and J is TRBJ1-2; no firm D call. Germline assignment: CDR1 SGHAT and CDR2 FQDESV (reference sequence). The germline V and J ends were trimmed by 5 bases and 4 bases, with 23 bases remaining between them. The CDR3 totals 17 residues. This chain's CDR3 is CASSPRLGALGPYGYTF. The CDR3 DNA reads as TGTGCCAGCAGCCCGAGATTGGGAGCCCTGGGCCCCTATGGCTACACCTTC.

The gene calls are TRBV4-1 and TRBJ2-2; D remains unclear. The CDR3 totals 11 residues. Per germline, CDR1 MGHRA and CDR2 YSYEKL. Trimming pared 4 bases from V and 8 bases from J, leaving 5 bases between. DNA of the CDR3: TGCGCCAGCAGCCGCCAGGGGGAGCTGTTTTTT. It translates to CASSRQGELFF.

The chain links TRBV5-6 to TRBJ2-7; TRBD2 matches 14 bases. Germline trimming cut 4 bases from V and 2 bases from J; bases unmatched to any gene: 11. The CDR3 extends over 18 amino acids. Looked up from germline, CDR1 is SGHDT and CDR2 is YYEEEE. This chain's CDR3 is CASSPTRTSGGLTYEQYF. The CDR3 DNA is TGTGCCAGCAGCCCTACAAGGACTAGCGGGGGGTTAACCTACGAGCAGTACTTC.